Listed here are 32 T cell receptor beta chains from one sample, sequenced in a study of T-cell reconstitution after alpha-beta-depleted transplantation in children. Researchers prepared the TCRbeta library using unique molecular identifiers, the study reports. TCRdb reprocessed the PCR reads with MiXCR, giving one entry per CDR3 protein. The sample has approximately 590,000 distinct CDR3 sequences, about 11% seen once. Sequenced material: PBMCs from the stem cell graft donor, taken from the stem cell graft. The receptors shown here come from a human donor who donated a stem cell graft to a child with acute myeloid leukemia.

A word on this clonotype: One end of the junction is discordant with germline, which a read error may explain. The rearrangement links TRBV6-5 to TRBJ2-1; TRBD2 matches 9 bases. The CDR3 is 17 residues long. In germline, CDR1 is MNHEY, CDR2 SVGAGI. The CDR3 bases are TGTGCCTGCAGTTATAGGGGTAGCGGGAGCTCCTACAATGAGCAGTTCTTC. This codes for CACSYRGSGSSYNEQFF.

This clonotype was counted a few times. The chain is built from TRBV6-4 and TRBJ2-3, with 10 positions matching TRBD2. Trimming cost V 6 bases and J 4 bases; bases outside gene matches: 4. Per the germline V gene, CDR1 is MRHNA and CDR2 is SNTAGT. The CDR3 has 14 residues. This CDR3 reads CASRSGRASDTQYF. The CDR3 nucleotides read TGTGCCAGCAGGAGCGGGAGGGCCTCAGATACGCAGTATTTT.

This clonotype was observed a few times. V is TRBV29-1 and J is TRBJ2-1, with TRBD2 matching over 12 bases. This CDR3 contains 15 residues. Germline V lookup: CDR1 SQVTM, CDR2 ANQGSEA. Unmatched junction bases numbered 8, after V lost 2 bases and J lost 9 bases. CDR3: CSVEKGLAGGSEQFF. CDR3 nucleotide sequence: TGCAGCGTTGAAAAGGGACTAGCGGGTGGAAGTGAGCAGTTCTTC.

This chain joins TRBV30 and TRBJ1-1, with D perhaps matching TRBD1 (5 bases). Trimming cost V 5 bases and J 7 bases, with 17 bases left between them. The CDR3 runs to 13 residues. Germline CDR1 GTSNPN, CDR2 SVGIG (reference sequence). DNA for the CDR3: TGTGCCTGGCGACCTTCAGGGCTCGGTGAAGCTTTCTTT. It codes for CAWRPSGLGEAFF.

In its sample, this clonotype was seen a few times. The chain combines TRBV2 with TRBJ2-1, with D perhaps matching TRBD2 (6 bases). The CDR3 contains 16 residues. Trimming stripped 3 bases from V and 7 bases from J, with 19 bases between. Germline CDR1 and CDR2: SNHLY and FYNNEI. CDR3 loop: CASSDSGTLRLNEQFF. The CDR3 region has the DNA TGTGCCAGCAGTGACTCCGGGACTCTGCGCCTGAATGAGCAGTTCTTC.

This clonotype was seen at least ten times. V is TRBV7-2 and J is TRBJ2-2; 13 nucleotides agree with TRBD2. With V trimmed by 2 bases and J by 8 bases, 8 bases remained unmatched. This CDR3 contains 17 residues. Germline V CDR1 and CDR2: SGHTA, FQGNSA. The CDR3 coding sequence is TGTGCCAGCAGCTTAAGAGGGACTAGCGGGACTGGTGGGGAGCTGTTTTTT. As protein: CASSLRGTSGTGGELFF.

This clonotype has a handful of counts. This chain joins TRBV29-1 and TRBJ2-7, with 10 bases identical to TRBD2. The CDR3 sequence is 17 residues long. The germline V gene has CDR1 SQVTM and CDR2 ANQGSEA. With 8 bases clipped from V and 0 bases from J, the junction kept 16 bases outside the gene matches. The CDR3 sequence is CSRPGLAGALFSYEQYF. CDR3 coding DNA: TGCAGCCGCCCAGGGCTAGCGGGAGCCCTCTTCTCCTACGAGCAGTACTTC.

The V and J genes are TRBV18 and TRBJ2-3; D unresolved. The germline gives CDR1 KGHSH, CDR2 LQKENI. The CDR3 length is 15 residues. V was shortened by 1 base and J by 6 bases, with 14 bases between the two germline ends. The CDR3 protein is CASSPLMVGSDTQYF. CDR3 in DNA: TGTGCCAGCTCACCACTAATGGTCGGGTCCGATACGCAGTATTTT.

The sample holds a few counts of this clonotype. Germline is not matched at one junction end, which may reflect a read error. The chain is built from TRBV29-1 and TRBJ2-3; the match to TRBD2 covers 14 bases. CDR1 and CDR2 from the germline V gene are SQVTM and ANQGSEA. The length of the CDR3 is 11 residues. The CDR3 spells CSVAGTSGRGF. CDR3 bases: TGCAGCGTTGCTGGGACTAGCGGGAGAGGTTTT.

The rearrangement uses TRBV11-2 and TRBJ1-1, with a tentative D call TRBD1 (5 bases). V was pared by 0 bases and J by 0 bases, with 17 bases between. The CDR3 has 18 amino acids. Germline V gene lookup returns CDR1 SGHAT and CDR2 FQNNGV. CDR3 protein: CASSLDLGGRWMNTEAFF. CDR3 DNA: TGTGCCAGCAGCTTAGATTTGGGGGGGAGGTGGATGAACACTGAAGCTTTCTTT.

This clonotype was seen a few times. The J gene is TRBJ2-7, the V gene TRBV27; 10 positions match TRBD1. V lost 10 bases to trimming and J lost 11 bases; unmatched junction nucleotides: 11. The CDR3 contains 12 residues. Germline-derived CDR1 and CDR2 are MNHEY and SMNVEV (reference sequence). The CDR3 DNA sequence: TGTGCCACCTTGACAGGGGGCGGGAGGAAGTACTTC. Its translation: CATLTGGGRKYF.

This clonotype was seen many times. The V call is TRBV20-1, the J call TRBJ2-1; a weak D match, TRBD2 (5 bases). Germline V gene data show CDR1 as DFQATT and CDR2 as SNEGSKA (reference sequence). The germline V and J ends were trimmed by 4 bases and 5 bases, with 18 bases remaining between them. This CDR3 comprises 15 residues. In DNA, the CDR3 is TGCAGTGCTACGGTAGTGGGAGAAGATAACAATGAGCAGTTCTTC. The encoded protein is CSATVVGEDNNEQFF.

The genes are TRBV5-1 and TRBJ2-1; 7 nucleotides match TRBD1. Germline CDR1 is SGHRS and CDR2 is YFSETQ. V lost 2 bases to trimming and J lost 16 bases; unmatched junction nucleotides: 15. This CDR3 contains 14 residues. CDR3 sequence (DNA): TGCGCCAGCAGCTTAGACTCCGGAGACAGGGTCTTATTCTTC. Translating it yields CASSLDSGDRVLFF.

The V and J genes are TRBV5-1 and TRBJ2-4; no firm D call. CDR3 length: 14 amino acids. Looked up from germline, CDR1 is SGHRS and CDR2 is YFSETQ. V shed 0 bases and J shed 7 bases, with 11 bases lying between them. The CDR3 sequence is CASSLGEEDNIQYF. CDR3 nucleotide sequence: TGCGCCAGCAGCTTGGGAGAAGAAGATAACATTCAGTACTTC.

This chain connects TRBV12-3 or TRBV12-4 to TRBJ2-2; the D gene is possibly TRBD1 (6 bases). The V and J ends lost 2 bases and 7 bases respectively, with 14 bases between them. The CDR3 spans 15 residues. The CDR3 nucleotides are TGTGCCAGCAGTTTATTTGGGGGCGATGGCGGGGAGCTGTTTTTT. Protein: CASSLFGGDGGELFF.

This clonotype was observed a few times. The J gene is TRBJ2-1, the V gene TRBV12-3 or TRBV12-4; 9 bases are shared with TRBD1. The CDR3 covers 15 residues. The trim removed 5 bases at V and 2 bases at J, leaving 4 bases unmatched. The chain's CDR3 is CASSVTGGPYNEQFF. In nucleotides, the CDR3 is TGTGCCAGCAGTGTTACAGGGGGCCCCTACAATGAGCAGTTCTTC.

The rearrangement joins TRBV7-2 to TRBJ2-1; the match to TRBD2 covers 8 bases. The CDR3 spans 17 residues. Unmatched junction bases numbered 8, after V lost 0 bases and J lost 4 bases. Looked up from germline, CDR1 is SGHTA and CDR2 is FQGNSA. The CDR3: CASSLAAGGLGYNEQFF. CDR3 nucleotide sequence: TGTGCCAGCAGCTTAGCTGCGGGAGGTCTAGGATACAATGAGCAGTTCTTC.

The CDR3 is CSAVTGGSGANVLTF. CDR3 DNA: TGCAGTGCCGTGACAGGGGGCTCTGGGGCCAACGTCCTGACTTTC. V gene TRBV20-1 combines with J gene TRBJ2-6, with 9 bases matching TRBD1. V shed 6 bases, J shed 0 bases, and the junction held 3 bases outside the gene matches. This CDR3 contains 15 residues. Germline assignment: CDR1 DFQATT and CDR2 SNEGSKA (reference sequence).

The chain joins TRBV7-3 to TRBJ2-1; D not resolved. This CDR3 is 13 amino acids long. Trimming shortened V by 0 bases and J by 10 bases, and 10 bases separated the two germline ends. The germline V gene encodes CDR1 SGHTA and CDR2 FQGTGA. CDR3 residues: CASSLTLRSEQFF. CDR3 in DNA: TGTGCCAGCAGCTTAACGTTACGGAGCGAGCAGTTCTTC. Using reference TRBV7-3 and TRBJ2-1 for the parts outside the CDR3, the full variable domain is GAGVSQTPSNKVTEKGKYVELRCDPISGHTALYWYRQSLGQGPEFLIYFQGTGAADDSGLPNDRFFAVRPEGSVSTLKIQRTERGDSAVYLCASSLTLRSEQFFGPGTRLTVL.

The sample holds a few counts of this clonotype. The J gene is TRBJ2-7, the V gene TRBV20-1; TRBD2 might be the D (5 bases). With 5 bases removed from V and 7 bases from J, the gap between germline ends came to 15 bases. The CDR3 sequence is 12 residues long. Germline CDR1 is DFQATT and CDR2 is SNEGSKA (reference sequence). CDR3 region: CSAERKRGEQYF. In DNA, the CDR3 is TGCAGTGCTGAGCGGAAACGGGGAGAGCAGTACTTC.

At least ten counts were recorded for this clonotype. The CDR3 DNA follows: TGTGCCAGCAGTTCGGATGGGAGGGCCCCGTTCTTC. This codes for CASSSDGRAPFF. This chain uses TRBV12-3 or TRBV12-4 with TRBJ2-1, with 7 bases lining up with TRBD2. Trimming cost V 4 bases and J 15 bases; bases outside gene matches: 9. The CDR3 loop spans 12 amino acids.

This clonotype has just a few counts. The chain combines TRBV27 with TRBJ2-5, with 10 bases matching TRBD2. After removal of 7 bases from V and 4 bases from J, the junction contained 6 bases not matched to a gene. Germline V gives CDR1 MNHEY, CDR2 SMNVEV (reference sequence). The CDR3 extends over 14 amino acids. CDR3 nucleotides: TGTGCCAGCAACTCGGTAGCGGGAGGAGAGACCCAGTACTTC. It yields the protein CASNSVAGGETQYF.

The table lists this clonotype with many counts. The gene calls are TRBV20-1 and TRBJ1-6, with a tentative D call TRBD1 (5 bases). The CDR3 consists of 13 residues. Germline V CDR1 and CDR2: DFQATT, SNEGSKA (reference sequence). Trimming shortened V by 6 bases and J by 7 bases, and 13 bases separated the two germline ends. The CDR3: CSAYDRRNSPLHF. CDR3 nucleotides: TGCAGTGCCTACGACAGACGCAATTCACCCCTCCACTTT.

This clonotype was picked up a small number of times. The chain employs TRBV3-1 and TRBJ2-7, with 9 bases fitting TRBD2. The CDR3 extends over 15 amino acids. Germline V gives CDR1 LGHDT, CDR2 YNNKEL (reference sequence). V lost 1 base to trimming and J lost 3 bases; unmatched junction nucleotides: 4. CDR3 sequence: CASSQGVAGVYEQYF. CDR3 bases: TGTGCCAGCAGCCAAGGGGTAGCGGGGGTCTACGAGCAGTACTTC.

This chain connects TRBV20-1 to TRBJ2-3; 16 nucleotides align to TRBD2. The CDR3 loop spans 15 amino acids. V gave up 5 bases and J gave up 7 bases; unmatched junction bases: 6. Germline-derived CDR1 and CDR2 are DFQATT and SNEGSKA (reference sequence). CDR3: CSAVGLAGGSYTQYF. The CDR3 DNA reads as TGCAGTGCTGTGGGACTAGCGGGAGGGTCATATACGCAGTATTTT.

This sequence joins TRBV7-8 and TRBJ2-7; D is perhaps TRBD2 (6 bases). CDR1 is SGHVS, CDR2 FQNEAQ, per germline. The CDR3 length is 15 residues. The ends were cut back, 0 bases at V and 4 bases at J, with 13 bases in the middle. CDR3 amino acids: CASSLAGGMRYEQYF. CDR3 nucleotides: TGTGCCAGCAGCTTAGCGGGAGGAATGAGGTACGAGCAGTACTTC.

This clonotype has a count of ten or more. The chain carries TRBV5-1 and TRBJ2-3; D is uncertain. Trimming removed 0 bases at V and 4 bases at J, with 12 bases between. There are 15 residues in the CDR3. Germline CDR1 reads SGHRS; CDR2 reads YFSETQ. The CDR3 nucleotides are TGCGCCAGCAGCTTGGAAGGTGGAGCGTCAGATACGCAGTATTTT. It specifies CASSLEGGASDTQYF.

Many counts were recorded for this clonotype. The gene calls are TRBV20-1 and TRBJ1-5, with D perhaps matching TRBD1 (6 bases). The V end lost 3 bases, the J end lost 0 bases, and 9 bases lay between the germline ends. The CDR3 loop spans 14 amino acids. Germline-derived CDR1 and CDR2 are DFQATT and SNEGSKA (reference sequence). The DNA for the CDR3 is TGCAGTGCTAGTCCCAGGGGTAGCAATCAGCCCCAGCATTTT. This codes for CSASPRGSNQPQHF.

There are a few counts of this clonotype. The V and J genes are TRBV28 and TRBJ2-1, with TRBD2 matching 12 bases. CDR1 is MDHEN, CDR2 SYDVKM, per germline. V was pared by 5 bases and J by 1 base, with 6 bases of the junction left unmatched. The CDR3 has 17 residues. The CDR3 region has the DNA TGTGCCAGCAGTACCGCCGGGACTAGCGGGTCCTACAATGAGCAGTTCTTC. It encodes CASSTAGTSGSYNEQFF.

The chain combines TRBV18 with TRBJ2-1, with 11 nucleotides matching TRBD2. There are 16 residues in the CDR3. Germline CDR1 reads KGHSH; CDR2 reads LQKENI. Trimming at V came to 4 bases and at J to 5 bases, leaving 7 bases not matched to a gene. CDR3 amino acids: CASSRPGTSGDNEQFF. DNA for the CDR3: TGTGCCAGCTCACGCCCCGGGACTAGCGGAGACAATGAGCAGTTCTTC.

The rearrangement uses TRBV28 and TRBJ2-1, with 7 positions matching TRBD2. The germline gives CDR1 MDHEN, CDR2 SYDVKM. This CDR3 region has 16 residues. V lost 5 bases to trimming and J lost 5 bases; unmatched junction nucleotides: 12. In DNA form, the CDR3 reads TGTGCCAGCAGTATAGGACTAGTTATTCTCGACAATGAGCAGTTCTTC. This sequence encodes CASSIGLVILDNEQFF.

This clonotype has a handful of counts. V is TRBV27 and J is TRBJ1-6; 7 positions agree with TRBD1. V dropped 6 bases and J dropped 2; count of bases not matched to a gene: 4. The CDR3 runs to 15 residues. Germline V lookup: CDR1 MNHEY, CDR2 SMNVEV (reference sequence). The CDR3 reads CASRLTGPYNSPLHF. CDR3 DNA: TGTGCCAGCAGGTTGACAGGGCCCTATAATTCACCCCTCCACTTT.